Listed below are T cell receptor beta chains from one sample, sequenced in a study of blood T cell repertoires in COVID-19. Clones were sequenced by immunoSEQ multiplex PCR, and TCRdb holds only the in-frame ones, with some missing. This table holds nearly 200,000 clones, 89% found once. The sequencing input was PBMCs or T cells enriched from blood (not recorded which). These receptors were obtained from a woman aged 18-29 years who had recovered from COVID-19. CDR3s include the opening cysteine and the closing phenylalanine or tryptophan. The D gene is left open where the match is weak. A row's size may be missing; if present it is once, few, many or a size class.

J: TRBJ2-3; V: TRBV6-5; size: once; D: TRBD2; CDR3: CASSYGDSGVYF; DNA: TGTGCCAGCAGTTACGGAGATAGCGGGGTTTATTTT
J: TRBJ2-2; V: TRBV7-2; size: NA; D: TRBD2; CDR3: CASSQTSGGGTGELFF; DNA: TGTGCCAGCAGCCAGACTAGCGGGGGGGGCACCGGGGAGCTGTTTTTT
J: TRBJ2-7; V: TRBV5-1; size: NA; D: TRBD1; CDR3: CASSLYTGTEIYEQYF; DNA: TGCGCCAGCAGCTTGTATACCGGGACAGAAATCTACGAGCAGTACTTC
J: TRBJ2-3; V: TRBV29-1; size: NA; D: NA; CDR3: CSVYSGGRRDTQYF; DNA: TGCAGCGTTTACTCCGGGGGGCGGCGAGATACGCAGTATTTT
J: TRBJ1-6; V: TRBV9; size: NA; D: NA; CDR3: CASSVSEDSPLHF; DNA: TGTGCCAGCAGCGTATCCGAGGATTCACCCCTCCACTTT
J: TRBJ1-1; V: TRBV2; size: NA; D: TRBD1; CDR3: CASSERTGVTEAFF; DNA: TGTGCCAGCAGTGAAAGGACAGGGGTTACTGAAGCTTTCTTT
J: TRBJ2-7; V: TRBV4-2; size: NA; D: TRBD2; CDR3: CASSQDPTSRSYEQYF; DNA: TGTGCCAGCAGCCAAGATCCGACTAGCCGATCCTACGAGCAGTACTTC
J: TRBJ2-7; V: TRBV6-5; size: NA; D: NA; CDR3: CASSLPGYEQYF; DNA: TGTGCCAGCAGCCTCCCGGGGTACGAGCAGTACTTC
J: TRBJ1-2; V: TRBV9; size: NA; D: NA; CDR3: CASSLGREGGYTF; DNA: TGTGCCAGCAGCTTGGGGAGGGAGGGTGGCTACACCTTC
J: TRBJ2-7; V: TRBV7-6; size: NA; D: NA; CDR3: CASSQGRGPPQEQYF; DNA: TGTGCCAGCAGCCAGGGGCGGGGGCCCCCTCAAGAGCAGTACTTC
J: TRBJ2-7; V: TRBV7-9; size: NA; D: NA; CDR3: CASSPIGGDRSSSYEQYF; DNA: TGTGCCAGCAGCCCCATAGGGGGGGACAGGAGTTCCTCCTACGAGCAGTACTTC
J: TRBJ1-5; V: TRBV6-6; size: NA; D: TRBD1; CDR3: CASTKRTGQGNQPQHF; DNA: TGTGCCAGCACCAAGAGGACAGGGCAAGGCAATCAGCCCCAGCATTTT
J: TRBJ1-3; V: TRBV2; size: many; D: NA; CDR3: CASSEDISGNTIYF; DNA: TGTGCCAGCAGTGAAGATATCTCTGGAAACACCATATATTTT
J: TRBJ1-5; V: TRBV27; size: NA; D: NA; CDR3: CASSLLGNQPQHF; DNA: TGTGCCAGCAGTTTACTTGGCAATCAGCCCCAGCATTTT
J: TRBJ2-1; V: TRBV5-1; size: NA; D: TRBD2; CDR3: CASSLGSSGGNEQFF; DNA: TGCGCCAGCAGCTTGGGTTCTAGCGGGGGCAATGAGCAGTTCTTC
J: TRBJ2-2; V: TRBV19; size: NA; D: TRBD1; CDR3: CASTPTGTGWYTGELFF; DNA: TGTGCCAGTACCCCAACCGGGACAGGGTGGTACACCGGGGAGCTGTTTTTT
J: TRBJ1-1; V: TRBV19; size: NA; D: TRBD1; CDR3: CASIPGQGSAFF; DNA: TGTGCCAGTATCCCGGGACAGGGTTCCGCTTTCTTT
J: TRBJ2-1; V: TRBV28; size: NA; D: NA; CDR3: CASSHDRRYNEQFF; DNA: TGTGCCAGCAGCCACGACAGGCGATACAATGAGCAGTTCTTC
J: TRBJ1-6; V: TRBV30; size: NA; D: NA; CDR3: CASTGNSPLHF; DNA: TGTGCCTCTACAGGGAATTCACCCCTCCACTTT
J: TRBJ2-5; V: TRBV10-3; size: NA; D: TRBD2; CDR3: CAIGGLAGARQETQYF; DNA: TGTGCCATCGGAGGCTTAGCGGGGGCGCGCCAAGAGACCCAGTACTTC
J: TRBJ1-5; V: TRBV27; size: NA; D: NA; CDR3: CASSLPWTREANQPQHF; DNA: TGTGCCAGCAGTTTACCTTGGACAAGGGAGGCCAATCAGCCCCAGCATTTT
J: TRBJ1-1; V: TRBV10-3; size: NA; D: NA; CDR3: CAISVTLNTEAFF; DNA: TGTGCCATCAGTGTGACACTTAACACTGAAGCTTTCTTT
J: TRBJ2-7; V: TRBV5-5; size: NA; D: NA; CDR3: CASSIPGLPYEQYF; DNA: TGTGCCAGCAGTATTCCGGGATTACCCTACGAGCAGTACTTC
J: TRBJ1-4; V: TRBV5-1; size: NA; D: NA; CDR3: CASSLIEGVTNEKLFF; DNA: TGCGCCAGCAGCTTAATCGAGGGGGTCACTAATGAAAAACTGTTTTTT
J: TRBJ1-2; V: TRBV4-1; size: NA; D: TRBD1; CDR3: CASSHIARDRGHRGYTF; DNA: TGCGCCAGCAGCCATATCGCAAGGGACAGGGGGCATCGGGGCTACACCTTC
J: TRBJ1-2; V: TRBV9; size: NA; D: TRBD1; CDR3: CASSTGGGGYTF; DNA: TGTGCCAGCAGCACAGGGGGGGGAGGCTACACCTTC
J: TRBJ1-3; V: TRBV9; size: NA; D: TRBD1; CDR3: CASSVDATGAGNTIYF; DNA: TGTGCCAGCAGCGTAGATGCGACAGGGGCCGGAAACACCATATATTTT
J: TRBJ1-6; V: TRBV6-5; size: few; D: NA; CDR3: CASSYSRSSYNSPLHF; DNA: TGTGCCAGCAGTTACTCCCGGAGCTCCTATAATTCACCCCTCCACTTT
J: TRBJ1-3; V: TRBV11-2; size: NA; D: NA; CDR3: CASRRGTPVSGNTIYF; DNA: TGTGCCAGCAGACGCGGGACGCCGGTCTCTGGAAACACCATATATTTT
J: TRBJ1-5; V: TRBV7-6; size: NA; D: TRBD1; CDR3: CASSLGQGNNQPQHF; DNA: TGTGCCAGCAGCTTGGGACAGGGGAACAATCAGCCCCAGCATTTT
J: TRBJ2-5; V: TRBV30; size: NA; D: NA; CDR3: CAWSEQPQETQYF; DNA: TGTGCCTGGAGTGAACAACCACAAGAGACCCAGTACTTC
J: TRBJ1-2; V: TRBV2; size: NA; D: NA; CDR3: CASSSLRSWGYTF; DNA: TGTGCCAGCAGTTCGCTGCGGTCTTGGGGCTACACCTTC
J: TRBJ1-2; V: TRBV4-2; size: NA; D: NA; CDR3: CASSQETGYPRHGYTF; DNA: TGTGCCAGCAGCCAAGAAACGGGGTACCCCAGGCATGGCTACACCTTC
J: TRBJ2-2; V: TRBV3-1/TRBV3-2; size: NA; D: NA; CDR3: CASSLRGAGTGELFF; DNA: TGTGCCAGCAGCCTCCGAGGGGCGGGGACCGGGGAGCTGTTTTTT
J: TRBJ2-5; V: TRBV9; size: NA; D: TRBD2; CDR3: CASKPAGGETQYF; DNA: TGTGCCAGCAAACCAGCGGGGGGAGAGACCCAGTACTTC
J: TRBJ2-5; V: TRBV7-9; size: NA; D: TRBD1; CDR3: CASSLIAYGTEIQETQYF; DNA: TGTGCCAGCAGCTTGATCGCCTACGGGACAGAGATTCAAGAGACCCAGTACTTC
J: TRBJ2-7; V: TRBV15; size: once; D: TRBD1; CDR3: CATSRLTGTPFYEQYF; DNA: TGTGCCACCAGCAGATTGACAGGGACGCCATTCTACGAGCAGTACTTC
J: TRBJ1-2; V: TRBV21-1; size: NA; D: NA; CDR3: CASTPGGAHYGYTF; DNA: TGTGCCAGCACACCAGGCGGGGCGCACTATGGCTACACCTTC
J: TRBJ2-7; V: TRBV9; size: NA; D: NA; CDR3: CASSVAGFTNEQYF; DNA: TGTGCCAGCAGCGTAGCGGGGTTCACCAACGAGCAGTACTTC
J: TRBJ1-1; V: TRBV28; size: NA; D: NA; CDR3: CASSMTALNTEAFF; DNA: TGTGCCAGCAGTATGACAGCCTTAAACACTGAAGCTTTCTTT
J: TRBJ1-1; V: TRBV5-4; size: NA; D: NA; CDR3: CASSLVPREEAFF; DNA: TGTGCCAGCAGCTTGGTGCCCCGCGAGGAAGCTTTCTTT